This TCR beta chain was observed in a study of post-analysis software for immune sequencing data. Presence of unique molecular identifiers characterized the TCR beta cDNA libraries. MiXCR, applied by TCRdb to the PCR reads, yields one record per CDR3 protein. The table records hundreds of thousands of distinct CDR3 sequences, roughly 30% of them present only once. This sequence originates from a girl aged 10 to 17 with multiple sclerosis. Sequencing input: blood.

The CDR3 spells CASCEGQGDTQYF. DNA for the CDR3: TGTGCCAGTTGTGAGGGACAAGGAGATACGCAGTATTTT. The genes are TRBV12-3 or TRBV12-4 and TRBJ2-3; D is perhaps TRBD1 (6 bases). V lost 9 bases to trimming and J lost 5 bases, with 15 bases between them. The CDR3 extends over 13 amino acids.